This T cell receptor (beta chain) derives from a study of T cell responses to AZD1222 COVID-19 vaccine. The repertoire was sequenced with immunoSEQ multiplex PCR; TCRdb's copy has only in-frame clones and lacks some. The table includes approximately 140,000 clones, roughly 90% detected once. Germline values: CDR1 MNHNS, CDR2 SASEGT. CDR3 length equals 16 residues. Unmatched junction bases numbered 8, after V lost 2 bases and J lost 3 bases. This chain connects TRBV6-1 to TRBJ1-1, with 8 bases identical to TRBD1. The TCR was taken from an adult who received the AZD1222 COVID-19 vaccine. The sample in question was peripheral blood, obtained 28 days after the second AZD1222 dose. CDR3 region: CASSEWDRKLHTEAFF. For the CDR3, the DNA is TGTGCCAGCAGTGAATGGGACAGGAAACTTCACACTGAAGCTTTCTTT.